Presented here are 5 T cell receptor beta chains from one specimen sequenced in a study of Graves' ophthalmopathy and Graves' hyperthyroidism. The sequenced template was RNA, covering the TCR beta CDR3 region. HTBI primers primed a first-round RT-PCR, and a second-round multiplex PCR followed. TCRdb recomputed calls from the multiplex PCR reads with MiXCR, one row per CDR3 protein. The sample includes a few hundred thousand distinct CDR3 sequences, over 15% seen only once; the top ten take about 7.3%. The material sequenced was peripheral blood. The receptors come from a woman under 30 with stable Graves' hyperthyroidism.

This clonotype was detected only once. This chain connects TRBV6-1 to TRBJ1-5; 7 bases agree with TRBD1. This CDR3 contains 14 residues. Germline loops: CDR1 MNHNS, CDR2 SASEGT. With V trimmed by 2 bases and J by 6 bases, 4 bases remained unmatched. CDR3 loop: CASSEWQGGQPQHF. CDR3 bases: TGTGCCAGCAGTGAATGGCAGGGGGGTCAGCCCCAGCATTTT.

This clonotype occurred many times. One junction end disagrees with the germline gene, perhaps due to a read error. The gene calls are TRBV6-1 and TRBJ2-4, with TRBD1 as a possible D gene (5 bases). This CDR3 has 15 amino acids. Germline V gene sequence: CDR1 MNHNS, CDR2 SASEGT. CDR3: CASSGLTVAKNIKYF. DNA of the CDR3: TGTGCCAGCAGTGGTCTGACAGTAGCCAAAAACATTAAGTACTTC.

This clonotype has just a few counts. CDR3 in DNA: TGTGCCAGCAGCTTACCCACCTCCTACGAGCAGTACTTC. It codes for CASSLPTSYEQYF. The chain uses TRBV7-9 and TRBJ2-7; unclear D gene. CDR1 and CDR2 from the germline V gene are SEHNR and FQNEAQ (reference sequence). V was pared by 2 bases and J by 0 bases, with 5 bases between. The CDR3 sequence is 13 residues long.

This clonotype was found many times. V gene TRBV6-2 or TRBV6-3 combines with J gene TRBJ2-2; D not resolved. The CDR3 is 13 residues long. Trimming removed 4 bases from V and 2 bases from J, with 5 bases in between. Germline V gene data show CDR1 as MNHEY and CDR2 as SVGEGT. For the CDR3, the DNA is TGTGCCAGCAGTTCCCTAAACACCGGGGAGCTGTTTTTT. Translated, it gives CASSSLNTGELFF.

This clonotype has only a few counts. With a much larger clone just one base away, this may be a read error. The rearrangement uses TRBV5-1 and TRBJ1-2, with D possibly being TRBD1 (5 bases). Trimming stripped 7 bases from V and 8 bases from J, with 21 bases between. Germline V gene sequence: CDR1 SGHRS, CDR2 YFSETQ. The CDR3 is 14 amino acids. Here the CDR3 reads CASGFRQGFPGYTF. CDR3 nucleotide sequence: TGCGCCAGCGGTTTCAGGCAGGGCTTTCCGGGCTACACCTTC.